The 18 T cell receptor beta chains below were found in one sample sequenced in a study of early T cells in non-severe SARS-CoV-2 infection. MiXCR was run by TCRdb on the 5' RACE reads, yielding one entry per CDR3 protein. The data hold about 30,000 distinct CDR3 sequences, with 5.5% to 6% observed a single time. What was sequenced was whole blood. The receptors come from an adult who was a healthcare worker with PCR-confirmed SARS-CoV-2 infection or an uninfected control (not recorded which).

The sample holds many counts of this clonotype. This chain links TRBV6-2 or TRBV6-3 with TRBJ2-2, with 7 bases matching TRBD1. Trimming at V came to 6 bases and at J to 4 bases, leaving 8 bases not matched to a gene. This CDR3 spans 15 amino acids. Germline-derived CDR1 and CDR2 are MNHEY and SVGEGT. CDR3 nucleotide sequence: TGTGCCAGCAGCCTCACAGGGGATGGCACCGGGGAGCTGTTTTTT. Its translation is CASSLTGDGTGELFF.

Concerning this clonotype itself: A much more abundant neighbour one base away suggests this may be a read error. The CDR3 sequence: CASSSTGNTEAFF. As DNA, the CDR3 is TGTGCCAGCAGTTCGACAGGGAACACTGAAGCTTTCTTT. The rearrangement uses TRBV6-1 and TRBJ1-1; TRBD1 is a possible D gene (6 bases). This CDR3 region has 13 residues. Trimming stripped 5 bases from V and 1 base from J, with 8 bases between. CDR1 MNHNS and CDR2 SASEGT come from the germline V gene.

CDR3 sequence: CASSVGADYQPQHF. CDR3 coding DNA: TGTGCCAGCAGCGTAGGGGCAGACTATCAGCCCCAGCATTTT. The rearrangement uses TRBV9 and TRBJ1-5; D gene ambiguous. This CDR3 comprises 14 residues. Germline loops: CDR1 SGDLS, CDR2 YYNGEE. V lost 0 bases, J lost 5 bases, and 9 bases lay in between.

In its sample, this clonotype was seen many times. The chain joins TRBV28 to TRBJ2-1; D is perhaps TRBD1 (5 bases). CDR1 is MDHEN, CDR2 SYDVKM, per germline. The V end was cut by 2 bases, the J end by 7 bases, with 9 bases between. The CDR3 runs 13 residues. CDR3 in amino acids: CASSLQGWNEQFF. CDR3 nucleotides: TGTGCCAGCAGTTTACAGGGTTGGAATGAGCAGTTCTTC.

This clonotype was recorded many times. The chain recombines TRBV11-2 with TRBJ2-2; D unresolved. Germline V CDR1 and CDR2: SGHAT, FQNNGV. CDR3 size: 15 residues. Trimming shortened V by 5 bases and J by 2 bases, and 12 bases separated the two germline ends. The CDR3 nucleotides are TGTGCCAGCAGCCCCTTTGTGGGCAACACCGGGGAGCTGTTTTTT. It yields the protein CASSPFVGNTGELFF.

This clonotype was detected ten times or more. This rearrangement joins TRBV28 to TRBJ2-7; D call uncertain. Germline CDR1 is MDHEN and CDR2 is SYDVKM. The CDR3 spans 14 residues. V lost 4 bases, J lost 4 bases, and 14 bases lay in between. CDR3 DNA sequence: TGTGCCAGCAGTTCACGGTATAGACCTTACGAGCAGTACTTC. Amino acid sequence: CASSSRYRPYEQYF.

Worth noting for this clonotype: One base away lies a much larger clone, so this may be a sequencing read error. This sequence joins TRBV27 and TRBJ2-1; 9 nucleotides agree with TRBD2. CDR1 is MNHEY and CDR2 is SMNVEV in the germline V gene (reference sequence). The CDR3 length is 16 residues. The CDR3 coding sequence is TGTGCCAGCAGGGTCCTGGCGGGGGGGAGCTACGATGAGCAGTTCTTC. Its translation: CASRVLAGGSYDEQFF.

This clonotype was seen repeatedly, ten times or more. The chain is built from TRBV19 and TRBJ1-4, with D possibly matching TRBD1 (6 bases). The CDR3 length is 13 residues. Germline CDR1 LNHDA, CDR2 SQIVND (reference sequence). The V end was cut by 11 bases, the J end by 8 bases, with 18 bases between. This CDR3 is CAANRQEGEKLFF. The DNA of the CDR3 is TGTGCCGCTAACCGACAGGAGGGCGAAAAACTGTTTTTT.

This clonotype has at least ten counts. V is TRBV10-3 and J is TRBJ1-3; no clear D. The CDR3 loop spans 15 amino acids. V lost 5 bases to trimming and J lost 0 bases, with 11 bases between them. Germline CDR1 ENHRY, CDR2 SYGVKD. The DNA for the CDR3 is TGTGCCATCAGTACCTGGCCTTTCTCTGGAAACACCATATATTTT. Translated, it gives CAISTWPFSGNTIYF.

This clonotype was counted ten times or more. The chain joins TRBV28 to TRBJ1-1; 9 bases fit TRBD1. J lost 3 bases, V lost 6 bases, and 5 bases had no gene match. Germline V gives CDR1 MDHEN, CDR2 SYDVKM. The CDR3 contains 14 residues. The CDR3 DNA reads as TGTGCCAGCAGGTGGGGGGACAGGGACACTGAAGCTTTCTTT. It translates to CASRWGDRDTEAFF.

This clonotype has at least ten counts. This chain connects TRBV7-2 to TRBJ2-4; a weak D match, TRBD1 (7 bases). Per the germline V gene, CDR1 is SGHTA and CDR2 is FQGNSA. The CDR3 is made up of 15 amino acids. Trimming pared 3 bases from V and 3 bases from J, leaving 12 bases between. CDR3 region: CASSFRGVGKNIQYF. CDR3 in DNA: TGTGCCAGCAGCTTCAGGGGGGTCGGCAAAAACATTCAGTACTTC.

This clonotype was picked up many times. The chain employs TRBV7-2 and TRBJ2-3; maybe TRBD1 (5 bases). With 0 bases removed from V and 8 bases from J, the gap between germline ends came to 15 bases. Germline V lookup: CDR1 SGHTA, CDR2 FQGNSA. The CDR3 contains 15 residues. Here the CDR3 DNA reads TGTGCCAGCAGCTTAGCTGGTCAGGGTGGTGGTACGCAGTATTTT. Translating gives CASSLAGQGGGTQYF.

This clonotype occurred many times. The chain has TRBV6-1 and TRBJ2-1, with D unresolved. CDR3 length equals 14 residues. CDR1 is MNHNS, CDR2 SASEGT, per germline. V was shortened by 1 base and J by 10 bases, with 14 bases between the two germline ends. The DNA of the CDR3 is TGTGCCAGCAGTGAAGGGGCTGGTCTCGGGGAGCAGTTCTTC. It encodes CASSEGAGLGEQFF.

In its sample, this clonotype was seen a few times. A read error may produce the germline difference seen at one junction end. The chain's CDR3 is CVSSETGTSGAPDTQYF. The CDR3 nucleotides are TGTGTCAGCAGCGAAACCGGGACTAGCGGGGCCCCAGATACGCAGTATTTT. The V call is TRBV4-2, the J call TRBJ2-3; 13 positions agree with TRBD2. CDR3 length: 17 residues. Germline V lookup: CDR1 LGHNA, CDR2 YNFKEQ.

This clonotype appeared a few times. J is TRBJ1-1 and V is TRBV10-3; the D gene is possibly TRBD1 (5 bases). Trimming removed 5 bases at V and 4 bases at J, with 11 bases between. CDR3 size: 13 residues. The V gene's germline CDR1 is ENHRY and CDR2 SYGVKD. The CDR3 protein is CAISSSGGTEAFF. CDR3 sequence (DNA): TGTGCCATCAGTTCGAGCGGGGGCACTGAAGCTTTCTTT.

At least ten counts were recorded for this clonotype. The DNA of the CDR3 is TGTGCCTGGGGCTCCGGGACAGGGGCCTACGAGCAGTACTTC. Translating it yields CAWGSGTGAYEQYF. The chain joins TRBV30 to TRBJ2-7, with 10 positions matching TRBD1. Germline V gene sequence: CDR1 GTSNPN, CDR2 SVGIG (reference sequence). V trimming: 5 bases; J trimming: 2 bases; junction bases outside the gene matches: 6. The CDR3 is 14 amino acids.

This clonotype was observed many times. This clone may be a read error of a much larger clone one base away. The gene calls are TRBV7-9 and TRBJ1-1, with D possibly TRBD1 on 5 matching bases. The CDR3 sequence is 15 residues long. Germline-derived CDR1 and CDR2 are SEHNR and FQNEAQ (reference sequence). CDR3 sequence: CASSLVGGSDTEVFF. Written as DNA, the CDR3 is TGTGCCAGCAGCTTGGTCGGGGGGTCGGACACTGAAGTTTTCTTT.

In its sample, this clonotype was seen many times. This sequence joins TRBV11-2 and TRBJ1-6; D unresolved. The CDR3 sequence is 16 residues long. Germline-derived CDR1 and CDR2 are SGHAT and FQNNGV. The V end was cut by 5 bases, the J end by 2 bases, with 13 bases between. Written as DNA, the CDR3 is TGTGCCAGCAGCACGACCAGCCAGGCCTATAATTCACCCCTCCACTTT. Protein sequence: CASSTTSQAYNSPLHF.